A single sample is the source of the 2 T cell receptor beta chains below, sequenced in a study of blood T cell repertoires in COVID-19 (dated by TCRdb to 2018 to 2020). The library relied on the immunoSEQ multiplex PCR assay. TCRdb took this table from immuneACCESS and kept in-frame rearrangements with V and J called. Such tables lack part of the clones; where checked against another copy, unresolved V genes explain under half of the gap, and the rest is unexplained. The sample profile shows 120,000 to 150,000 clones; 70% to 90% of them were found once. The ten largest clones take up over 2.5% of the sample. Material: peripheral blood. These receptors were obtained from a man aged 45 to 65 with acute or convalescent COVID-19.

This clone showed up just once. This chain joins TRBV6-5 and TRBJ2-5; a possible D gene is TRBD1 (6 bases). Between the trimmed V and J ends, which lost 6 bases and 2 bases, there was a span of 10 bases. The germline gives CDR1 MNHEY, CDR2 SVGAGI. CDR3 length equals 13 residues. The chain's CDR3 is CASSRQDQETQYF. DNA of the CDR3: TGTGCCAGCAGCCGACAGGATCAAGAGACCCAGTACTTC.

The rearrangement uses TRBV5-1 and TRBJ2-3; D uncertain. The germline V gene has CDR1 SGHRS and CDR2 YFSETQ. The CDR3 totals 15 residues. The V gene lost 1 base and the J gene lost 4 bases, with 13 bases spanning the gap. The CDR3 sequence: CASSLSLGVADTQYF. CDR3 nucleotide sequence: TGCGCCAGCAGCTTGAGTTTAGGAGTCGCAGATACGCAGTATTTT.